The next 6 T cell receptor beta chains were all read from a single sample in a study of cytomegalovirus exposure and HLA in healthy donors. The PCR used 60 Vbeta and 13 Jbeta primers. Some clones are missing from TCRdb's copy, which holds only in-frame ones; the method was immunoSEQ multiplex PCR. Of 150,000 to 200,000 clones in the sample, around four fifths were seen once. Sequencing used PBMCs. The source of these receptors is a man aged 18 to 30 in good health and CMV-seronegative.

V usage is TRBV19 and J usage is TRBJ1-5, with unresolved D. Per germline, CDR1 LNHDA and CDR2 SQIVND (reference sequence). V lost 2 bases, J lost 8 bases, and 7 bases lay in between. The CDR3 covers 12 residues. The CDR3 DNA reads TGTGCCAGTAGTATAAACAGAGAGCCCCAGCATTTT. Translating it yields CASSINREPQHF.

V and J are TRBV7-8 and TRBJ2-7, with D possibly TRBD1 on 5 matching bases. Germline V gene lookup returns CDR1 SGHVS and CDR2 FQNEAQ. V lost 1 base, J lost 4 bases, and 14 bases lay in between. The CDR3 runs to 15 residues. This CDR3 reads CASSLGMDNRYEQYF. In DNA, the CDR3 is TGTGCCAGCAGCTTAGGAATGGACAACCGATACGAGCAGTACTTC.

CDR3: CASSVGGGNTGELFF. For the CDR3, the DNA is TGTGCCAGCAGCGTAGGAGGCGGTAACACCGGGGAGCTGTTTTTT. This sequence joins TRBV9 and TRBJ2-2; D uncertain. CDR1 and CDR2 from the germline V gene are SGDLS and YYNGEE. The CDR3 contains 15 residues. V dropped 0 bases and J dropped 2 bases, with 8 bases sitting between them.

The V call is TRBV5-1, the J call TRBJ2-2; 15 nucleotides match TRBD2. Germline trimming cut 4 bases from V and 2 bases from J; bases unmatched to any gene: 6. The CDR3 contains 18 residues. Germline V gene data show CDR1 as SGHRS and CDR2 as YFSETQ. CDR3 sequence (DNA): TGCGCCAGCAGCCCAGGGACTAGCGGGGGGCCAAACACCGGGGAGCTGTTTTTT. Its translation is CASSPGTSGGPNTGELFF. The full variable domain, rest sourced from reference TRBV5-1 and TRBJ2-2, is KAGVTQTPRYLIKTRGQQVTLSCSPISGHRSVSWYQQTPGQGLQFLFEYFSETQRNKGNFPGRFSGRQFSNSRSEMNVSTLELGDSALYLCASSPGTSGGPNTGELFFGEGSRLTVL.

This sequence joins TRBV27 and TRBJ1-5; D might be TRBD1 (5 bases). The ends were cut back, 0 bases at V and 0 bases at J, with 12 bases in the middle. Germline lookup yields CDR1 MNHEY and CDR2 SMNVEV (reference sequence). The CDR3 extends over 17 amino acids. CDR3 region: CASSLSWGGHSNQPQHF. The CDR3 DNA sequence: TGTGCCAGCAGTTTATCGTGGGGCGGTCATAGCAATCAGCCCCAGCATTTT.

The V call is TRBV28, the J call TRBJ2-2; 13 bases are shared with TRBD2. Germline values: CDR1 MDHEN, CDR2 SYDVKM. CDR3 length: 19 amino acids. Losses at the gene ends were 4 bases for V and 4 bases for J; bases not matched to a gene: 12. This chain's CDR3 is CASSSPGLAGYGGTGELFF. The DNA of the CDR3 is TGTGCCAGCAGTTCCCCGGGACTAGCGGGGTATGGGGGCACCGGGGAGCTGTTTTTT.